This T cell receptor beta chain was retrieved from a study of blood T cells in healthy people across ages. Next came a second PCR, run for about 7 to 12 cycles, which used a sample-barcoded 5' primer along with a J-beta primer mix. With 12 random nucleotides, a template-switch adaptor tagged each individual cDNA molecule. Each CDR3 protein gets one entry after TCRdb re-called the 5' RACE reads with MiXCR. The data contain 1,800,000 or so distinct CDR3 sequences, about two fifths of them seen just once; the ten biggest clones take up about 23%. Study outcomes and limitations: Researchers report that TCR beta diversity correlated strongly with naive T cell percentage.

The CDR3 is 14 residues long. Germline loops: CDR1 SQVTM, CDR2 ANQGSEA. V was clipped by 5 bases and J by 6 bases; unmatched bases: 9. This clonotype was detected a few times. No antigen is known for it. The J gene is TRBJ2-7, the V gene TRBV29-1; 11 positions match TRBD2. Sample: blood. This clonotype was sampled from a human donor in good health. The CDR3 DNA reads TGCAGCGTTACTACCGGGACTAGCGGTTCCGAGCAGTACTTC. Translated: CSVTTGTSGSEQYF.